This paragraph reports one T cell receptor beta chain. Here immunoSEQ multiplex PCR was the method, and the copy in TCRdb shows in-frame clones only, minus some. The sample holds some 31,000 clones, roughly 92% seen once. These data originate in a study of technical replicates of blood from several donors. This CDR3 spans 11 amino acids. Trimming pared 2 bases from V and 6 bases from J, leaving 5 bases between. The germline gives CDR1 MNHEY, CDR2 SVGAGI. V and J are TRBV6-5 and TRBJ2-7; D is uncertain. This sequence originates from a human donor in good health. Some clones in this sample may be carry-over from other donors' samples. The sequencing sample was made of PBMCs. The CDR3 region has the DNA TGTGCCAGCAGTTACGGCATCGAGCAGTACTTC. Translated, it gives CASSYGIEQYF.